Listed below are T cell receptor beta chains from one sample, sequenced in a study of CD8+ T cells in alopecia areata. Only in-frame clones appear in the TCRdb table, and some are missing; sequencing was by immunoSEQ multiplex PCR. The sample records around 150,000 clones, 50% to 65% being singletons. Source material: CD4+ T cells sorted from blood. Source of these receptors: a human donor in good health. The CDR3 runs from the conserved cysteine through the conserved F or W. Each record gives: D gene, clone size, V gene, J gene, CDR3 protein, CDR3 DNA. D genes are given only for firm matches. Clone size is given for some rows only: seen once, a few or many times, or a class if the clone is expanded.

D gene: -; clone size: -; V gene: TRBV5-1; J gene: TRBJ2-3; CDR3 protein: CASSKGVGTRTDTQYF; CDR3 DNA: TGCGCCAGCAGCAAGGGTGTGGGGACACGCACAGATACGCAGTATTTT
D gene: -; clone size: few; V gene: TRBV4-1; J gene: TRBJ2-5; CDR3 protein: CASSQPTTKTQYF; CDR3 DNA: TGCGCCAGCAGCCAACCGACTACTAAGACCCAGTACTTC
D gene: TRBD1; clone size: many; V gene: TRBV5-1; J gene: TRBJ2-4; CDR3 protein: CASSSKTGENIQYF; CDR3 DNA: TGCGCCAGCAGCTCAAAGACAGGGGAAAACATTCAGTACTTC
D gene: -; clone size: -; V gene: TRBV29-1; J gene: TRBJ1-1; CDR3 protein: CSVEGRGGRAMNTEAFF; CDR3 DNA: TGCAGCGTTGAAGGCAGGGGAGGACGCGCCATGAACACTGAAGCTTTCTTT
D gene: TRBD1; clone size: -; V gene: TRBV30; J gene: TRBJ1-4; CDR3 protein: CAYNRDRAQNEKLFF; CDR3 DNA: TGTGCCTACAACCGGGACAGGGCTCAAAATGAAAAACTGTTTTTT
D gene: TRBD2; clone size: -; V gene: TRBV23-1; J gene: TRBJ2-1; CDR3 protein: CASSQSSGRVCEQFF; CDR3 DNA: TGCGCCAGCAGTCAATCTAGCGGGAGGGTATGTGAGCAGTTCTTC
D gene: -; clone size: -; V gene: TRBV29-1; J gene: TRBJ1-1; CDR3 protein: CSVRDGSNTEAFF; CDR3 DNA: TGCAGCGTACGTGATGGGTCGAACACTGAAGCTTTCTTT
D gene: -; clone size: -; V gene: TRBV29-1; J gene: TRBJ2-7; CDR3 protein: CSVRDSSYEQYF; CDR3 DNA: TGCAGCGTCCGGGACTCTTCCTACGAGCAGTACTTC
D gene: -; clone size: -; V gene: TRBV29-1; J gene: TRBJ2-3; CDR3 protein: CSVRPGDTQYF; CDR3 DNA: TGCAGCGTTAGGCCGGGGGATACGCAGTATTTT
D gene: -; clone size: -; V gene: TRBV6-6; J gene: TRBJ2-7; CDR3 protein: CASSYPGLGAFDEQYF; CDR3 DNA: TGTGCCAGCAGTTACCCCGGGCTGGGGGCGTTCGACGAGCAGTACTTC
D gene: -; clone size: -; V gene: TRBV10-3; J gene: TRBJ2-7; CDR3 protein: CAISVKGYEQYF; CDR3 DNA: TGTGCCATCAGTGTTAAGGGCTACGAGCAGTACTTC